The sequence of this TCR beta chain was determined in a study of cytotoxic CD8 clonotypes in ibrutinib-treated CLL. Study-level information: Investigators collected response samples after a median about twelve months of treatment, range 6 to 36. General study points: The study found baseline clonality above age-matched healthy donors, tracking circulating CD8+ T-cell counts. Samples were collected at differing times from sustained-remission and progressing patients.

Sequenced by immunoSEQ multiplex PCR; TCRdb stores in-frame clones only, minus some. In the table there are about 50,000 clones, roughly 71% of which are singletons. TCR beta libraries used approximately 2 micrograms of genomic DNA from cryopreserved PBMCs. This CDR3 region has 14 residues. The germline CDR1 and CDR2 sequences are SGHTA and FQGNSA. Trimming at V came to 1 base and at J to 3 bases, leaving 2 bases not matched to a gene. Of note for this clone: The antigen remains unidentified.

The chain joins TRBV7-2 to TRBJ2-7, with TRBD1 matching 8 bases. The sample consisted of PBMCs, taken after 12 months of ibrutinib treatment. This sequence was found in a human donor with chronic lymphocytic leukemia. The CDR3 coding sequence is TGTGCCAGCAGCTTAGTTACAGGGGGCTACGAGCAGTACTTC. It translates to CASSLVTGGYEQYF.